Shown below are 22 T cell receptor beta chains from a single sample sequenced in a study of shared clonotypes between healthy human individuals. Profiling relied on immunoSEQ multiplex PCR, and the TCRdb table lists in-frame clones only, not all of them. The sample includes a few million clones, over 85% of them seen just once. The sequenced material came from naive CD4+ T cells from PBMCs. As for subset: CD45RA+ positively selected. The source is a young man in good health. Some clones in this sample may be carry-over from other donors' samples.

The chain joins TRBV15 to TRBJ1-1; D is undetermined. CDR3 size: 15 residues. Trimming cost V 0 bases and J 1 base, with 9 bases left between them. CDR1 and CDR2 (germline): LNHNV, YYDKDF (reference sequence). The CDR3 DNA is TGTGCCACCAGCAGAGACCCTACCGGGAACACTGAAGCTTTCTTT. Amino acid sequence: CATSRDPTGNTEAFF.

The CDR3 is CASSATVNQPQHF. As DNA, the CDR3 is TGCGCCAGCAGTGCTACAGTTAATCAGCCCCAGCATTTT. The J gene is TRBJ1-5, the V gene TRBV10-2; D gene unclear. This CDR3 is 13 amino acids long. V was clipped by 4 bases and J by 4 bases, with 8 bases between them. Per germline, CDR1 WSHSY and CDR2 SAAADI.

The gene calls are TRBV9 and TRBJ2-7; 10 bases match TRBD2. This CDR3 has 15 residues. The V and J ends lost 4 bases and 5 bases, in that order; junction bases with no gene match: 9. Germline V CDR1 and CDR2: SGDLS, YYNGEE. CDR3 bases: TGTGCCAGCAGCCGTAGAGGGCTAGCGGGAGACGAGCAGTACTTC. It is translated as CASSRRGLAGDEQYF.

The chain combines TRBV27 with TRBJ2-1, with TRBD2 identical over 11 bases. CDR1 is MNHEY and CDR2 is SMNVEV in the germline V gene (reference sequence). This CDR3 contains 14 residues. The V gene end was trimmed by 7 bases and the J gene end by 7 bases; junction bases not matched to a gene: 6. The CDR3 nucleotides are TGTGCCAGCAAAACTAGCGGGAGTACGAATGAGCAGTTCTTC. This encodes CASKTSGSTNEQFF.

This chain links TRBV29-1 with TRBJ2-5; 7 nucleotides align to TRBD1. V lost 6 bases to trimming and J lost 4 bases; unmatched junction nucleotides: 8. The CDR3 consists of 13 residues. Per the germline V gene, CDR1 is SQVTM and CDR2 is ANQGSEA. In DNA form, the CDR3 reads TGCAGCGTCGTTGGGACAGTCGGAGAGACCCAGTACTTC. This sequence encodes CSVVGTVGETQYF.

The CDR3 loop is CASSLVQSPLHF. The CDR3, as DNA: TGTGCCAGCAGTTTGGTCCAGTCCCCCCTCCACTTT. The V and J genes are TRBV28 and TRBJ1-6; D is uncertain. V was clipped by 3 bases and J by 13 bases, with 10 bases between them. This CDR3 has 12 amino acids. The germline V gene encodes CDR1 MDHEN and CDR2 SYDVKM. The full variable domain, its missing parts supplied by reference TRBV28 and TRBJ1-6, is DVKVTQSSRYLVKRTGEKVFLECVQDMDHENMFWYRQDPGLGLRLIYFSYDVKMKEKGDIPEGYSVSREKKERFSLILESASTNQTSMYLCASSLVQSPLHFGNGTRLTVT.

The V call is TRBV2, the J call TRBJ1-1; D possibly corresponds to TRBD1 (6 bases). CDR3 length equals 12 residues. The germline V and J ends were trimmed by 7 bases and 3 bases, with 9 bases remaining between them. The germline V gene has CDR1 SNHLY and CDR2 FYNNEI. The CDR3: CASTTGYTEAFF. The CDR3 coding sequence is TGTGCCAGCACAACAGGGTACACTGAAGCTTTCTTT.

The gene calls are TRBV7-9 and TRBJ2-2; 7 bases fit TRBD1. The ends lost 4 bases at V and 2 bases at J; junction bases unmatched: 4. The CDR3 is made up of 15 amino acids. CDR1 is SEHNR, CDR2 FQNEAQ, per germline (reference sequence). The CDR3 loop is CASSSRDSNTGELFF. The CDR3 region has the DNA TGTGCCAGCAGCTCTCGGGACAGCAACACCGGGGAGCTGTTTTTT.

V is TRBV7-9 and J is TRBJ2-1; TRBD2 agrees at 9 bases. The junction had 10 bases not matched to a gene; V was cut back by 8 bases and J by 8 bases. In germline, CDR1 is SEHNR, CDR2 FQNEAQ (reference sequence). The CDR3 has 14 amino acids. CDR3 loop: CASLEAGGPYEQFF. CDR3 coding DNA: TGTGCCAGCCTTGAGGCGGGAGGGCCCTATGAGCAGTTCTTC.

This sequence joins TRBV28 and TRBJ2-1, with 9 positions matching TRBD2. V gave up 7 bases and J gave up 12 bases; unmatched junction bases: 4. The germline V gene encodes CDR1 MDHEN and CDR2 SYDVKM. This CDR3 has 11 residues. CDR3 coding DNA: TGTGCCAGCATAGGCGGGAGGGTGCAGTTCTTC. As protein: CASIGGRVQFF.

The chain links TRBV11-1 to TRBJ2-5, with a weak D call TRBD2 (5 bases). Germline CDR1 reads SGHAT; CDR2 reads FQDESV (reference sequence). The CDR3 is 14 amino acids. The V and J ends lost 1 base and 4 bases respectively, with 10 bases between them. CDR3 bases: TGTGCCAGCAGCTTAGTGAGGGTCGGAGAGACCCAGTACTTC. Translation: CASSLVRVGETQYF.

The CDR3 loop is CASSQDQGWGTEAFF. The CDR3 bases are TGCGCCAGCAGCCAAGACCAGGGATGGGGCACTGAAGCTTTCTTT. The chain uses TRBV4-3 and TRBJ1-1, with TRBD1 as a possible D gene (5 bases). The CDR3 contains 15 residues. The germline gives CDR1 LGHNA, CDR2 YSLEER. Between the trimmed V and J ends, which lost 0 bases and 4 bases, there was a span of 12 bases.

As DNA, the CDR3 is TGTGCCAGCTCCATTAGAGCGAATGAAAAACTGTTTTTT. Translation: CASSIRANEKLFF. This chain joins TRBV18 and TRBJ1-4; D not certain. The CDR3 is made up of 13 amino acids. The germline V gene has CDR1 KGHSH and CDR2 LQKENI. Trimming stripped 6 bases from V and 5 bases from J, with 10 bases between.

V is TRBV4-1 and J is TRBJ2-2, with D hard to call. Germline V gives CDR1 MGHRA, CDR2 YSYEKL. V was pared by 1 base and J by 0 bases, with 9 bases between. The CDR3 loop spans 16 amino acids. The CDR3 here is CASSQVADSNTGELFF. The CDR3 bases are TGCGCCAGCAGCCAAGTTGCGGATTCGAACACCGGGGAGCTGTTTTTT.

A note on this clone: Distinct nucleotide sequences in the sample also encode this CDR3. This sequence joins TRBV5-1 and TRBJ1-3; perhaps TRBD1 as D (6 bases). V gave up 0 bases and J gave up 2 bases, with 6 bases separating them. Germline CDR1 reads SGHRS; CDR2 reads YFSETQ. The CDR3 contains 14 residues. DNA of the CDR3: TGCGCCAGCAGCTTGGGGGGGCCTGGAAACACCATATATTTT. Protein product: CASSLGGPGNTIYF.

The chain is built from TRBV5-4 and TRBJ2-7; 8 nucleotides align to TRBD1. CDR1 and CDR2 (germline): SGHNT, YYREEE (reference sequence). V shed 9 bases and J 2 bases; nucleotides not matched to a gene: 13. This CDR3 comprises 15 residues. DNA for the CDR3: TGTGCCACTCAAGCCGGCAGGGGGCTACCCTACGAGCAGTACTTC. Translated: CATQAGRGLPYEQYF.

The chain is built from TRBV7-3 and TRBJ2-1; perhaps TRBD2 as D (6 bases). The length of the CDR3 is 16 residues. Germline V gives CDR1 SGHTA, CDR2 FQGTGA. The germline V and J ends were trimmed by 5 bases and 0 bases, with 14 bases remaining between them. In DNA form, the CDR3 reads TGTGCCAGCAGCCCACGGGACGGGAGCTCCTACAATGAGCAGTTCTTC. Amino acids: CASSPRDGSSYNEQFF.

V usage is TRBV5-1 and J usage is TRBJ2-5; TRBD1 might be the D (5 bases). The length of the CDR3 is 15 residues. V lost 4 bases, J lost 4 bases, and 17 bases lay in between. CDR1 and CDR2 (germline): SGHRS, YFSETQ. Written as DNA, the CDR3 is TGCGCCAGCAGCGCCGGACATAGGGTAGGAGAGACCCAGTACTTC. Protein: CASSAGHRVGETQYF. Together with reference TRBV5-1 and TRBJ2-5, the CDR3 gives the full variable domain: KAGVTQTPRYLIKTRGQQVTLSCSPISGHRSVSWYQQTPGQGLQFLFEYFSETQRNKGNFPGRFSGRQFSNSRSEMNVSTLELGDSALYLCASSAGHRVGETQYFGPGTRLLVL.

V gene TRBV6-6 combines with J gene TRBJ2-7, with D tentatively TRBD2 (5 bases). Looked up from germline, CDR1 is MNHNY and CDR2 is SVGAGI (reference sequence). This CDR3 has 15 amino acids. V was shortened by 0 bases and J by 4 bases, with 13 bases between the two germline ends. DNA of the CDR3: TGTGCCAGCAGTTACTCGGTCGAGGGTTCGTACGAGCAGTACTTC. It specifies CASSYSVEGSYEQYF.

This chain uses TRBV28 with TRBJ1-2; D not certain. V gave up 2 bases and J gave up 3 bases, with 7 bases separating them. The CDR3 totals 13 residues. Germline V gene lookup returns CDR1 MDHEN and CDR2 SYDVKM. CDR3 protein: CASSLVSDYGYTF. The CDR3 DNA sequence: TGTGCCAGCAGTTTAGTGTCAGACTATGGCTACACCTTC.

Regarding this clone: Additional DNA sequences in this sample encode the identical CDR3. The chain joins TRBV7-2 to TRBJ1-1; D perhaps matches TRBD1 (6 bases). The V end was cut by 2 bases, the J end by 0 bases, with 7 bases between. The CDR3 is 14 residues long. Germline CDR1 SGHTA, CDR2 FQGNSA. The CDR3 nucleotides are TGTGCCAGCAGCTTATCAGGGGTGAACACTGAAGCTTTCTTT. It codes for CASSLSGVNTEAFF.

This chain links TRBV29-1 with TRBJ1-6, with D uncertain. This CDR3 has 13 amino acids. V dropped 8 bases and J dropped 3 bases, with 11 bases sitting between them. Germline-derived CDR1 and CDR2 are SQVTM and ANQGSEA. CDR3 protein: CSTKENYNSPLHF. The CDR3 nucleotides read TGCAGCACGAAGGAAAACTATAATTCACCCCTCCACTTT.